This TCR beta chain emerged from a study of cytomegalovirus exposure and HLA in healthy donors. Overall study results and limits: Later analysis showed most CMV-associated TCR beta chains appearing HLA-restricted. A later analysis reportedly identified an Asian-associated ancestry cluster as carrying fewer N-insertions than the roughly 670-donor mean. Presence/absence analyses assumed roughly uniform sequencing depth across donors, which may not hold.

On this clone: As yet, its antigen is unknown.

The V gene end was trimmed by 2 bases and the J gene end by 5 bases; junction bases not matched to a gene: 9. There are 15 residues in the CDR3. CDR1 SGHNT and CDR2 YYREEE come from the germline V gene (reference sequence). PCR was performed using 60 Vbeta and 13 Jbeta primers. Clones were read by immunoSEQ multiplex PCR, and TCRdb kept only the in-frame ones, dropping some. Of over 150,000 clones listed, 75% are singletons. The clonotype was recovered from a male donor in good health and CMV-seronegative. Material: PBMCs. The chain has TRBV5-4 and TRBJ2-5, with 7 bases lining up with TRBD2. The CDR3 here is CASSFGTGEGETQYF. In DNA form, the CDR3 reads TGTGCCAGCAGCTTCGGGACGGGGGAGGGGGAGACCCAGTACTTC.